This TCR beta chain was sequenced for a study of identical twins. Study-wide results and caveats: Researchers reported excess low generation probability among twin-shared out-of-frame alpha sequences.

Germline V gene lookup returns CDR1 SNHLY and CDR2 FYNNEI. V dropped 6 bases and J dropped 5; count of bases not matched to a gene: 4. This CDR3 contains 14 residues. About this clonotype itself: Its target is not known.

A universal primer site arose from template switching, and cDNA bore unique molecular identifiers. TCRdb re-called the 5' RACE reads through MiXCR, storing one row per CDR3 protein. The profile shows about 240,000 distinct CDR3 sequences, 10% of them singletons. This clonotype was obtained from a man aged 50 to 59 in good health. The gene calls are TRBV2 and TRBJ1-5; 10 nucleotides agree with TRBD1. Sequenced: memory T cells sorted from blood. CDR3 in amino acids: CASRGDRGHQPQHF. In nucleotides, the CDR3 is TGTGCCAGCAGAGGGGACAGGGGCCATCAGCCCCAGCATTTT.